This T cell receptor beta chain came from a study of T cells in Graves' hyperthyroidism and ophthalmopathy. Template material for amplifying TCR beta CDR3 regions consisted of RNA transcripts. With the HTBI primer set, the TCR CDR3 went through a first round of RT-PCR. One entry per CDR3 protein, called by TCRdb with MiXCR from the multiplex PCR reads. The data hold hundreds of thousands of distinct CDR3 sequences, with 18% observed a single time. Deletions cut 4 bases from V and 4 bases from J, with 22 bases between. Germline CDR1 reads LNHNV; CDR2 reads YYDKDF (reference sequence). The CDR3 extends over 17 amino acids. This clonotype has just a few counts.

This receptor was identified in a woman aged 45-59 years with Graves' hyperthyroidism that later progressed to Graves' ophthalmopathy. The V gene is TRBV15, the J gene TRBJ2-5; the D gene is possibly TRBD2 (7 bases). The sample was blood. CDR3 protein: CATSMYKGGGWRETQYF. Here the CDR3 DNA reads TGTGCCACCAGCATGTACAAGGGAGGGGGGTGGCGAGAGACCCAGTACTTC.